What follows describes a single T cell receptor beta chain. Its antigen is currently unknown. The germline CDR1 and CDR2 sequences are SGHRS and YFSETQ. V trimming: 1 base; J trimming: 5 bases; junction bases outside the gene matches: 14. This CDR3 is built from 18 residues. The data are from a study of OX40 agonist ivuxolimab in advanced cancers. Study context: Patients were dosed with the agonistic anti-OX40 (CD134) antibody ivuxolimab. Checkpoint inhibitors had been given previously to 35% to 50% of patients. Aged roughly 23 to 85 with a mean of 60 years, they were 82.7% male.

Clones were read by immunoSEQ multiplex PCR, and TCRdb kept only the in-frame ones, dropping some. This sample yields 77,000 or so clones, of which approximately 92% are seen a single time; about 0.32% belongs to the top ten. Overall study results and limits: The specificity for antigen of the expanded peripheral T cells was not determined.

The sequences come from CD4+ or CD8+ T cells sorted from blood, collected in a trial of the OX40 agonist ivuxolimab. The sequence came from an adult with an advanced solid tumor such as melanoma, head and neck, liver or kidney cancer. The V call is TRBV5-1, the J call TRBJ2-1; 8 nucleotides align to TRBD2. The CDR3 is CASSLRFPGGQRDNEQFF. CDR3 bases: TGCGCCAGCAGCTTGCGGTTTCCGGGGGGGCAAAGGGACAATGAGCAGTTCTTC.